What follows are 3 T cell receptor beta chains derived from one specimen sequenced in a study of T cells expressing NK-cell markers. TCRdb reprocessed the 5' RACE reads, with one entry per CDR3 protein and no DNA. Recorded for this sample: 550,000 to 600,000 distinct CDR3 sequences. Sequencing input: blood T cells: a sorted CD56 or NKG2C T cell subset, CD4+ or CD8+ T cells, or bulk PBMC T cells (not recorded which). The origin of the receptors is a man younger than 30 in good health.

The gene calls are TRBV12-3 or TRBV12-4 and TRBJ1-1; checking the TCRdb D call of TRBD1 is not possible without DNA. The CDR3 is 16 residues long. CDR3 in amino acids: CASSSDGQGLNTEAFF.

The genes are TRBV20-1 and TRBJ1-1. Germline V lookup: CDR1 DFQATT, CDR2 SNEGSKA (reference sequence). CDR3 length: 16 residues. CDR3: CSAPLLLGRPNTEAFF.

This chain connects TRBV6-5 to TRBJ1-2; TCRdb selects TRBD1, and the lack of DNA leaves this call unchecked. Germline V lookup: CDR1 MNHEY, CDR2 SVGAGI. The CDR3 runs to 16 residues. The CDR3: CASSYSGRDRFYGYTF.